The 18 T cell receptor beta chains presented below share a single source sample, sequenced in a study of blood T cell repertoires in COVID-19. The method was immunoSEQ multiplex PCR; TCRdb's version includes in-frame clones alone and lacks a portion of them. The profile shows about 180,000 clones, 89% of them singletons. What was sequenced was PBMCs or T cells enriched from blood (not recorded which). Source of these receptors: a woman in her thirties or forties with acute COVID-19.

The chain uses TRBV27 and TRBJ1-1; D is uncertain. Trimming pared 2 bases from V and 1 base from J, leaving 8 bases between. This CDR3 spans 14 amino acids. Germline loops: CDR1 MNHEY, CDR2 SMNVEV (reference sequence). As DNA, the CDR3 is TGTGCCAGCAGTTTAGCGTTACCGAACACTGAAGCTTTCTTT. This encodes CASSLALPNTEAFF.

The CDR3 loop is CASSKTGGGNQPQHF. CDR3 coding DNA: TGTGCCAGCAGCAAGACAGGAGGAGGCAATCAGCCCCAGCATTTT. The chain recombines TRBV7-8 with TRBJ1-5; the D gene is possibly TRBD1 (6 bases). The germline CDR1 and CDR2 sequences are SGHVS and FQNEAQ. The CDR3 loop spans 15 amino acids. The V and J ends lost 5 bases and 2 bases respectively, with 13 bases between them.

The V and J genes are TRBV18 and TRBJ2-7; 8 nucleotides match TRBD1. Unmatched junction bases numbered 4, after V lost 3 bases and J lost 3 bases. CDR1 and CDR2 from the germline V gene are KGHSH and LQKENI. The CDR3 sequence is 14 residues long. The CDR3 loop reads CASSPDRVRYEQYF. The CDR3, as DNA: TGTGCCAGCTCACCGGACAGGGTACGCTACGAGCAGTACTTC. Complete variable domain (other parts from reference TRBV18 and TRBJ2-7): NAGVMQNPRHLVRRRGQEARLRCSPMKGHSHVYWYRQLPEEGLKFMVYLQKENIIDESGMPKERFSAEFPKEGPSILRIQQVVRGDSAAYFCASSPDRVRYEQYFGPGTRLTVT.

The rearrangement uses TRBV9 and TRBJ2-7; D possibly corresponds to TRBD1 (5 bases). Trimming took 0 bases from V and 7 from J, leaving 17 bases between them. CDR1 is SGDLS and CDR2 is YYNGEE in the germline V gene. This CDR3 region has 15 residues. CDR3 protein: CASSVGTGVYGEQYF. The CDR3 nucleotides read TGTGCCAGCAGCGTAGGTACAGGAGTTTATGGTGAGCAGTACTTC. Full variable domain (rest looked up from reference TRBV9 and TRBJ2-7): DSGVTQTPKHLITATGQRVTLRCSPRSGDLSVYWYQQSLDQGLQFLIQYYNGEERAKGNILERFSAQQFPDLHSELNLSSLELGDSALYFCASSVGTGVYGEQYFGPGTRLTVT.

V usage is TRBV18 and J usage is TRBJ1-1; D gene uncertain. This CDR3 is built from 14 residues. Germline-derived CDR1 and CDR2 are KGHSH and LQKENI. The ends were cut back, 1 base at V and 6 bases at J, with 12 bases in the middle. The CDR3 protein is CASSPLRESPEAFF. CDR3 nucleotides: TGTGCCAGCTCACCACTCCGAGAGTCGCCTGAAGCTTTCTTT. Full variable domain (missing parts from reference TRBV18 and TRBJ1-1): NAGVMQNPRHLVRRRGQEARLRCSPMKGHSHVYWYRQLPEEGLKFMVYLQKENIIDESGMPKERFSAEFPKEGPSILRIQQVVRGDSAAYFCASSPLRESPEAFFGQGTRLTVV.

CDR3 in amino acids: CASSLALGVTGANVLTF. Written as DNA, the CDR3 is TGCGCCAGCAGCTTGGCCTTGGGAGTCACTGGGGCCAACGTCCTGACTTTC. The genes are TRBV5-1 and TRBJ2-6, with a tentative D call TRBD2 (5 bases). Deletions cut 0 bases from V and 2 bases from J, with 12 bases between. The CDR3 has 17 amino acids. The germline V gene has CDR1 SGHRS and CDR2 YFSETQ.

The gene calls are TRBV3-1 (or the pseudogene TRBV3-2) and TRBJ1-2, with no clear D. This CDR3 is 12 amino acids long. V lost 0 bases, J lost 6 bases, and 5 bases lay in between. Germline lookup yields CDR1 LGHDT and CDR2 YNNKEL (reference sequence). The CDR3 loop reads CASSQDGDGYTF. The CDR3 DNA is TGTGCCAGCAGCCAAGACGGGGATGGCTACACCTTC.

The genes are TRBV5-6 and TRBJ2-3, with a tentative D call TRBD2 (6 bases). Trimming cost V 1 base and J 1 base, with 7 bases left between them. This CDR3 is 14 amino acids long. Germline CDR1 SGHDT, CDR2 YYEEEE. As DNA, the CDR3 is TGTGCCAGCAGCTTGCCTAGCGGCACAGATACGCAGTATTTT. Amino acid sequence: CASSLPSGTDTQYF.

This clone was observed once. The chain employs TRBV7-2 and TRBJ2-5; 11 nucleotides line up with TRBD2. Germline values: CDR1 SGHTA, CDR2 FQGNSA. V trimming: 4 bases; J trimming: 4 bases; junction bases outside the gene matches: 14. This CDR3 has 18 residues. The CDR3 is CASSSRGTSGTLGETQYF. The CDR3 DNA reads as TGTGCCAGCAGCTCACGGGGGACTAGCGGTACACTTGGAGAGACCCAGTACTTC.

CDR3 amino acids: CASSLAHTGELFF. The CDR3 DNA reads as TGTGCCAGCAGCCTAGCGCACACCGGGGAGCTGTTTTTT. The chain has TRBV3-1 (or the pseudogene TRBV3-2) and TRBJ2-2; D is perhaps TRBD2 (5 bases). The CDR3 contains 13 residues. CDR1 is LGHDT and CDR2 is YNNKEL in the germline V gene (reference sequence). V lost 4 bases to trimming and J lost 3 bases, with 6 bases between them.

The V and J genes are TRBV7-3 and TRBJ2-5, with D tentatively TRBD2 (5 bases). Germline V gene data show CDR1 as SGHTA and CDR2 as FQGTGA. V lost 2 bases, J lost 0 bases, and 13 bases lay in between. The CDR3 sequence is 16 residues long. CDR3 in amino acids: CASSLGLPGDQETQYF. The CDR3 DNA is TGTGCCAGCAGCTTAGGTCTCCCCGGGGACCAAGAGACCCAGTACTTC.

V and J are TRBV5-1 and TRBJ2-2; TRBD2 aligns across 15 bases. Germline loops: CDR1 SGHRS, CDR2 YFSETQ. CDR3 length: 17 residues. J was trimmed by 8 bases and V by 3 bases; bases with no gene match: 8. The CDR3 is CASSSRTSGRVAGELFF. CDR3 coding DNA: TGCGCCAGCAGCTCCCGGACTAGCGGGAGGGTCGCTGGGGAGCTGTTTTTT. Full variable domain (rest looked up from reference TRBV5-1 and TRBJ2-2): KAGVTQTPRYLIKTRGQQVTLSCSPISGHRSVSWYQQTPGQGLQFLFEYFSETQRNKGNFPGRFSGRQFSNSRSEMNVSTLELGDSALYLCASSSRTSGRVAGELFFGEGSRLTVL.

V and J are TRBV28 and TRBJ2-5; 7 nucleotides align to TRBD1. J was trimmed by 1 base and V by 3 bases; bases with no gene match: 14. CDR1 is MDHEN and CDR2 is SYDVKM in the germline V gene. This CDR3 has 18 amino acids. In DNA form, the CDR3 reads TGTGCCAGCAGTTTCCCCCTACAGGGGAAAGGGCCCCAAGAGACCCAGTACTTC. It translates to CASSFPLQGKGPQETQYF.

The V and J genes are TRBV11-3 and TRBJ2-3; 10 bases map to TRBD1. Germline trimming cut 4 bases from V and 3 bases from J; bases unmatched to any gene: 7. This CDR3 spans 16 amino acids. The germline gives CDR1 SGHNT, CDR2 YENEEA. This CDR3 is CASSWGDRGRTDTQYF. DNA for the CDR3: TGTGCCAGCAGCTGGGGGGACAGGGGCCGGACAGATACGCAGTATTTT.

The CDR3 coding sequence is TGTGCCAGCAGGTCGACAGGGGCTAGTATCTATGGCTACACCTTC. Protein sequence: CASRSTGASIYGYTF. The chain employs TRBV5-6 and TRBJ1-2; 8 bases line up with TRBD1. With 5 bases clipped from V and 4 bases from J, the junction kept 10 bases outside the gene matches. The length of the CDR3 is 15 residues. CDR1 SGHDT and CDR2 YYEEEE come from the germline V gene.

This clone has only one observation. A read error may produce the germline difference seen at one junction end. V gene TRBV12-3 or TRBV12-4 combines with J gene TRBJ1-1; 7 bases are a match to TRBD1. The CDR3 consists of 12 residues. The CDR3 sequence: CASRLGTAEAFF. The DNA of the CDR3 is TGTGCCAGCAGGTTAGGGACAGCTGAAGCTTTCTTT.

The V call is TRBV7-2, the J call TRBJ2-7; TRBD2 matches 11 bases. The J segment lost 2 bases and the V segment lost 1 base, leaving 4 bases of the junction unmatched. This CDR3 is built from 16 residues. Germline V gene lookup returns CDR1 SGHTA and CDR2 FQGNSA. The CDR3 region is CASSLGLAGGPYEQYF. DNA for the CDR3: TGTGCCAGCAGCTTAGGGTTAGCGGGAGGGCCCTACGAGCAGTACTTC.

CDR3 sequence reads: CASSPRTAPTGNTIYF. CDR3 in DNA: TGTGCCAGCAGCCCCAGGACAGCGCCCACTGGAAACACCATATATTTT. The rearrangement joins TRBV3-1 (or the pseudogene TRBV3-2) to TRBJ1-3; D might be TRBD1 (6 bases). V lost 4 bases to trimming and J lost 2 bases, with 15 bases between them. The V gene's germline CDR1 is LGHDT and CDR2 YNNKEL (reference sequence). The CDR3 runs to 16 residues.